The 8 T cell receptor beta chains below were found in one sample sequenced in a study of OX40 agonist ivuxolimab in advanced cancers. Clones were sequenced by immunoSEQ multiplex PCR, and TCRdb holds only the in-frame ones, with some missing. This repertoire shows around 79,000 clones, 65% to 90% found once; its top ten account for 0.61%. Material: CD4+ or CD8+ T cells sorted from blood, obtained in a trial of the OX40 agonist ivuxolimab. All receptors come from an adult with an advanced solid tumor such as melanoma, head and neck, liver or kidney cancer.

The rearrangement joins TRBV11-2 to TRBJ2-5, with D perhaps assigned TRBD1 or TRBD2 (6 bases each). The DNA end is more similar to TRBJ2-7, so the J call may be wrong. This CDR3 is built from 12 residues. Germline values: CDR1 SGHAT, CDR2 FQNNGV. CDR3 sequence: CASSPGGHEQYF. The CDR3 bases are TGTGCCAGCAGCCCTGGGGGGCACGAGCAGTACTTC.

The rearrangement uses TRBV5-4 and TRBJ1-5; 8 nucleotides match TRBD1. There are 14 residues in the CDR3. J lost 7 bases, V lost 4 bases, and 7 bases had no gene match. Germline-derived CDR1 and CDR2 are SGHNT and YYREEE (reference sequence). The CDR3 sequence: CASSPGQGGQPQHF. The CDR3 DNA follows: TGTGCCAGCAGCCCAGGACAGGGAGGACAGCCCCAGCATTTT. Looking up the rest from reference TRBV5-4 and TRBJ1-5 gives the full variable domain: ETGVTQSPTHLIKTRGQQVTLRCSSQSGHNTVSWYQQALGQGPQFIFQYYREEENGRGNFPPRFSGLQFPNYSSELNVNALELDDSALYLCASSPGQGGQPQHFGDGTRLSIL.

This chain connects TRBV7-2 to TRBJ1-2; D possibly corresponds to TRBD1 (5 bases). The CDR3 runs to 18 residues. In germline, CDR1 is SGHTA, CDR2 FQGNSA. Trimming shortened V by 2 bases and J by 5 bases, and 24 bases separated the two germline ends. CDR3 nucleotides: TGTGCCAGCAGCTTATGGTCTCTTACAGGTCCGACAAGATATGGCTACACCTTC. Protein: CASSLWSLTGPTRYGYTF. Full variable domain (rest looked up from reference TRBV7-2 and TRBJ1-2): GAGVSQSPSNKVTEKGKDVELRCDPISGHTALYWYRQSLGQGLEFLIYFQGNSAPDKSGLPSDRFSAERTGGSVSTLTIQRTQQEDSAVYLCASSLWSLTGPTRYGYTFGSGTRLTVV.

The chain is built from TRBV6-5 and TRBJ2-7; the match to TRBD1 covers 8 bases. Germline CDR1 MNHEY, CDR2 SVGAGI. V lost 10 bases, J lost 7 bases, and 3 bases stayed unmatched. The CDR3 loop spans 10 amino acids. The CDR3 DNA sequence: TGTGCCACAGGGGGCAGGGAGCAGTACTTC. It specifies CATGGREQYF.

CDR3 nucleotides: TGTGCCAGCAGCCTCTACGGCGGAGGGGGGAATGAGCAGTTCTTC. Amino acids: CASSLYGGGGNEQFF. J is TRBJ2-1 and V is TRBV7-3; perhaps D is TRBD1 or TRBD2 (6 bases each). CDR1 is SGHTA and CDR2 is FQGTGA in the germline V gene. This CDR3 has 15 amino acids. The V gene lost 5 bases and the J gene lost 7 bases, with 18 bases spanning the gap. Full variable domain (outside the CDR3, taken from reference TRBV7-3 and TRBJ2-1): GAGVSQTPSNKVTEKGKYVELRCDPISGHTALYWYRQSLGQGPEFLIYFQGTGAADDSGLPNDRFFAVRPEGSVSTLKIQRTERGDSAVYLCASSLYGGGGNEQFFGPGTRLTVL.

The CDR3, as DNA: TGTGCCAGTTCGGAGCAGTGGGCGCCTAACTATGGCTACACCTTC. Its protein is CASSEQWAPNYGYTF. The chain is built from TRBV19 and TRBJ1-2; D remains ambiguous. CDR1 and CDR2 from the germline V gene are LNHDA and SQIVND (reference sequence). Trimming cost V 8 bases and J 0 bases, with 16 bases left between them. This CDR3 comprises 15 residues.

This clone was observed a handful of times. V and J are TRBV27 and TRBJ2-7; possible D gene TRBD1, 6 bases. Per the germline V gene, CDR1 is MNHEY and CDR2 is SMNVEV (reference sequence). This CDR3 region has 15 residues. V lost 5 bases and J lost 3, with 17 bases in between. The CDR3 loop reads CASSRWGVGGYEQYF. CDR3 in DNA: TGTGCCAGCAGTCGATGGGGTGTAGGGGGCTACGAGCAGTACTTC.

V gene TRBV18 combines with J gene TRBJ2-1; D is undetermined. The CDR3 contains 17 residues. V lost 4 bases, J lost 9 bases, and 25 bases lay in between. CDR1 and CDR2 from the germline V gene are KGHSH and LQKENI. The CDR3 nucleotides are TGTGCCAGCTCACAAACCATGCCAGGTGGAGCGAGTAGTGAGCAGTTCTTC. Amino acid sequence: CASSQTMPGGASSEQFF.